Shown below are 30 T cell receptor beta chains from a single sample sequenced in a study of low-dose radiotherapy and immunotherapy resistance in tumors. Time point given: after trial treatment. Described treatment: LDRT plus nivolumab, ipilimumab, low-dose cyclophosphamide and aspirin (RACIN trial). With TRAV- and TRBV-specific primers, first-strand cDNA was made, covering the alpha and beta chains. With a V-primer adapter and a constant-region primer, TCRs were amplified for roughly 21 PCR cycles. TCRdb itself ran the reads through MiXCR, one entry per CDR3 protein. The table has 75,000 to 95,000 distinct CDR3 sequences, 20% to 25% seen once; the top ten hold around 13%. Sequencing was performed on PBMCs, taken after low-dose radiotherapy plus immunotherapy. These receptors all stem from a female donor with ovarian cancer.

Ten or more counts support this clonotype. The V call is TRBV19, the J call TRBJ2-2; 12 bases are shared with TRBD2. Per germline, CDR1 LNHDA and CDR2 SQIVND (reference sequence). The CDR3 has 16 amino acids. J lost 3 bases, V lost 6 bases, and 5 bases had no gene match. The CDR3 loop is CASRTRLAGDTGELFF. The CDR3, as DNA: TGTGCCAGTAGAACCAGACTAGCGGGGGACACCGGGGAGCTGTTTTTT. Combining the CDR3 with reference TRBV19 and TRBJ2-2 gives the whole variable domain DGGITQSPKYLFRKEGQNVTLSCEQNLNHDAMYWYRQDPGQGLRLIYYSQIVNDFQKGDIAEGYSVSREKKESFPLTVTSAQKNPTAFYLCASRTRLAGDTGELFFGEGSRLTVL.

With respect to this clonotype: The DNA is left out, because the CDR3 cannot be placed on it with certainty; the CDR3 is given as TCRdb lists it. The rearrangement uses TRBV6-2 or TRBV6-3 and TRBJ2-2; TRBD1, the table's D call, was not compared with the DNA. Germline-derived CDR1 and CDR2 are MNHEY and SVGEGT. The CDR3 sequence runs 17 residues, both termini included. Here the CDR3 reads CASSPGDRWAGELFFFF.

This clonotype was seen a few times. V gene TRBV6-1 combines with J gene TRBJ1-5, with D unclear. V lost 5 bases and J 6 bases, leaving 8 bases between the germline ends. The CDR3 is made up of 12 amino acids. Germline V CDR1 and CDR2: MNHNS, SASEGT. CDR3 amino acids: CASSLWGQPQHF. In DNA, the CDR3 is TGTGCCAGCAGTCTCTGGGGTCAGCCCCAGCATTTT.

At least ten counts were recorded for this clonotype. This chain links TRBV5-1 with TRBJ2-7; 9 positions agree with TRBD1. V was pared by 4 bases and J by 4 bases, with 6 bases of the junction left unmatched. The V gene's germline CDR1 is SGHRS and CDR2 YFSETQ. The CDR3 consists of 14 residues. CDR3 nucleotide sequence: TGCGCCAGCAGCGGAGGACAGGGGCGGTACGAGCAGTACTTC. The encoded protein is CASSGGQGRYEQYF.

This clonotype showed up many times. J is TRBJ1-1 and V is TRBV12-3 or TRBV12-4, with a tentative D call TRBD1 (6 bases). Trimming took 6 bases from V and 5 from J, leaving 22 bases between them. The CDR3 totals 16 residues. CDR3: CASRPSWARGLTEAFF. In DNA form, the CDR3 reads TGTGCCAGCAGACCCAGCTGGGCCAGGGGACTGACTGAAGCTTTCTTT.

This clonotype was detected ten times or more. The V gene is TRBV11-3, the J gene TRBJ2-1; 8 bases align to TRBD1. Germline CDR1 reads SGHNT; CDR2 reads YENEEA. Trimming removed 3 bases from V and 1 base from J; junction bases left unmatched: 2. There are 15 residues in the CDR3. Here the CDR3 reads CASSFGQGSYNEQFF. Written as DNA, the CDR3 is TGTGCCAGCAGCTTCGGACAGGGTTCCTACAATGAGCAGTTCTTC.

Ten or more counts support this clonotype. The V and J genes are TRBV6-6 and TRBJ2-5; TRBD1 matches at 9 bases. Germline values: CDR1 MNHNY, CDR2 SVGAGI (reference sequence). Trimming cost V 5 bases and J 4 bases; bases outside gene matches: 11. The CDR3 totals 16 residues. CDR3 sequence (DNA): TGTGCCAGCAGTGACCCGGGACAGGGCTTTTCAGAGACCCAGTACTTC. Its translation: CASSDPGQGFSETQYF.

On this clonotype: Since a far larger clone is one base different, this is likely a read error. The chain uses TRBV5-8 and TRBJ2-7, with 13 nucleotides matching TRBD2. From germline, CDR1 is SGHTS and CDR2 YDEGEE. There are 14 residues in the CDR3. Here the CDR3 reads CASSRGTSGAERYF. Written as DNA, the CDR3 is TGTGCCAGCAGCCGAGGGACTAGCGGGGCCGAGCGGTACTTC.

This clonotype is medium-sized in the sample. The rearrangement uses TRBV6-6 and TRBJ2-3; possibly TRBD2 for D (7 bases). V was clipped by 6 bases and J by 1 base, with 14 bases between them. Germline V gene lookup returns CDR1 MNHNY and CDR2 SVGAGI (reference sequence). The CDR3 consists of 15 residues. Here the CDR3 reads CASSYRGAGTDTQYF. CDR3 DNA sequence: TGTGCCAGCAGCTACCGGGGGGCTGGCACAGATACGCAGTATTTT.

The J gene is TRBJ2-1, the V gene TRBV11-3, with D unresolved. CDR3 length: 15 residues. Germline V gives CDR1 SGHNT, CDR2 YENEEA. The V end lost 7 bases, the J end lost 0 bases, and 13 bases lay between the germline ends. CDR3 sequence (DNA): TGTGCCAGCACCTTCACAGCGAGCTCCTACAATGAGCAGTTCTTC. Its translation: CASTFTASSYNEQFF.

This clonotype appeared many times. The CDR3 DNA sequence: TGTGCCAGCAGTACAGGGGGCGAGACTGAAGCTTTCTTT. Amino acids: CASSTGGETEAFF. J is TRBJ1-1 and V is TRBV12-3 or TRBV12-4; the match to TRBD1 covers 9 bases. The CDR3 loop spans 13 amino acids. Trimming removed 5 bases from V and 5 bases from J; junction bases left unmatched: 3.

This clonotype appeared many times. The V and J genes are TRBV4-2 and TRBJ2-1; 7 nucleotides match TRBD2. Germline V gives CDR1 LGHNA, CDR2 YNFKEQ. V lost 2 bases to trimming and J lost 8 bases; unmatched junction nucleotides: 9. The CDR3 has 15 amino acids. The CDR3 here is CASSQTGLRAHEQFF. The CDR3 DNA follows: TGTGCCAGCAGCCAAACGGGACTACGCGCCCATGAGCAGTTCTTC.

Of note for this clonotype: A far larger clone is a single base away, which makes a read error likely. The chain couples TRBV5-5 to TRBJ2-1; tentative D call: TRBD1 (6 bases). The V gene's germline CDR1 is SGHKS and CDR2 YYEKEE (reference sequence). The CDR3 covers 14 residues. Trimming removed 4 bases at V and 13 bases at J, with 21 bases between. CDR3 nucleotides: TGTGCCAGCAGCCGCGCCGGACAGCAAGAGACCCAGTTCTTC. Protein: CASSRAGQQETQFF. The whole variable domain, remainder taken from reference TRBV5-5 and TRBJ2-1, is DAGVTQSPTHLIKTRGQQVTLRCSPISGHKSVSWYQQVLGQGPQFIFQYYEKEERGRGNFPDRFSARQFPNYSSELNVNALLLGDSALYLCASSRAGQQETQFFGPGTRLTVL.

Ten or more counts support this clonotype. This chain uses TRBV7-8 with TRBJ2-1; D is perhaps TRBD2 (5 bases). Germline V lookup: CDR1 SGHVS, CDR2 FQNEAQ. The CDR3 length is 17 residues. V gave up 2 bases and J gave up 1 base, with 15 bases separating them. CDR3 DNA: TGTGCCAGCAGCTTAAGCTCATTTCGGGGATCCTACAATGAGCAGTTCTTC. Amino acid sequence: CASSLSSFRGSYNEQFF.

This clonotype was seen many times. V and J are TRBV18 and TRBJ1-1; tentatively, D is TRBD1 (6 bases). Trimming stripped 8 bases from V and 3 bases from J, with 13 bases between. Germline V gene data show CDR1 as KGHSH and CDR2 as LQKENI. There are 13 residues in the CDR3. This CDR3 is CASQSTGYTEAFF. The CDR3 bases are TGTGCCAGCCAAAGTACAGGGTACACTGAAGCTTTCTTT.

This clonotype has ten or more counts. As DNA, the CDR3 is TGCGCCAGCAGCAGGGACAGGACTACGAACACCGGGGAGCTGTTTTTT. Protein product: CASSRDRTTNTGELFF. This rearrangement joins TRBV5-1 to TRBJ2-2; TRBD1 matches at 8 bases. The V and J ends lost 4 bases and 0 bases, in that order; junction bases with no gene match: 5. The length of the CDR3 is 16 residues. Germline CDR1 reads SGHRS; CDR2 reads YFSETQ.

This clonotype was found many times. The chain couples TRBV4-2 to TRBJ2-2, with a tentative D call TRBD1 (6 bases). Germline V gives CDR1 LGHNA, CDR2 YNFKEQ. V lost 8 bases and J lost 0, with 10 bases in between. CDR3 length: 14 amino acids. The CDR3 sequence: CASEQGSNTGELFF. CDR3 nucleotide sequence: TGTGCCAGCGAACAGGGATCGAACACCGGGGAGCTGTTTTTT.

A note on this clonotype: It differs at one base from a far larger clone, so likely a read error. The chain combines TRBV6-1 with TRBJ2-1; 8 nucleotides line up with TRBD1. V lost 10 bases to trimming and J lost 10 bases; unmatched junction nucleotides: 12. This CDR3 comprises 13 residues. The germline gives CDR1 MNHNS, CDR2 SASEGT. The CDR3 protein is CAITRQGAGEQFF. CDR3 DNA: TGTGCCATCACTCGCCAGGGGGCCGGCGAGCAGTTCTTC.

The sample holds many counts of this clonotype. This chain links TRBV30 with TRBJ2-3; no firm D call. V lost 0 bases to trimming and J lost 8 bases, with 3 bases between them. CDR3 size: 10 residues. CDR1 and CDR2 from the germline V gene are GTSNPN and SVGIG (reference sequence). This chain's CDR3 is CAWSVGTQYF. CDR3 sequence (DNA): TGTGCCTGGAGTGTGGGTACGCAGTATTTT.

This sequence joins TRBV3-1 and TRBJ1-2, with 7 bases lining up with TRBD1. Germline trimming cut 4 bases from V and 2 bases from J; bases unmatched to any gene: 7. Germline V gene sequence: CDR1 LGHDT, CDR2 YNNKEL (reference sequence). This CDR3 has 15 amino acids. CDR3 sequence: CASSPAGQPNYGYTF. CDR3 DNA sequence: TGTGCCAGCAGCCCAGCGGGACAGCCCAACTATGGCTACACCTTC.

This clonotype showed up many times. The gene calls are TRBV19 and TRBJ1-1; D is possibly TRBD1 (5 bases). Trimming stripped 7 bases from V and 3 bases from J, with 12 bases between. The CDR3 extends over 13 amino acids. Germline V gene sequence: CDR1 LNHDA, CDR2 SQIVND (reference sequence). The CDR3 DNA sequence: TGTGCCAGTATGGGGGACTACTACACTGAAGCTTTCTTT. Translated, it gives CASMGDYYTEAFF.

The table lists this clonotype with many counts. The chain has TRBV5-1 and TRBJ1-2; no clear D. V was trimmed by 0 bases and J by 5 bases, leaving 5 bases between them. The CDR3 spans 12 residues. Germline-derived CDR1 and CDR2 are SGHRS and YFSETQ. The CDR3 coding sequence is TGCGCCAGCAGCTTGGTTGGGTATGGCTACACCTTC. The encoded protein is CASSLVGYGYTF.

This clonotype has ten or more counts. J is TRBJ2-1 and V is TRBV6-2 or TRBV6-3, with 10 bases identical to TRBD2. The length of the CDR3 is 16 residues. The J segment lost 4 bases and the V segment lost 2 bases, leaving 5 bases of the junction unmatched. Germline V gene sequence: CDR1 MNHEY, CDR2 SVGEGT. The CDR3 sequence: CASSYDRTSGYNEQFF. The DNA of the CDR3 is TGTGCCAGCAGTTACGACCGGACTAGCGGATACAATGAGCAGTTCTTC.

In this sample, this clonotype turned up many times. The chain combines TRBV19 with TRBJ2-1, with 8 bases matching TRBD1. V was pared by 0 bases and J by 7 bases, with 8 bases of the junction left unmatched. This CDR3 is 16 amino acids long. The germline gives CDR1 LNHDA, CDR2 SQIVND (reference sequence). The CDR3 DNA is TGTGCCAGTAGTATAGATGGACAGGGTAAGAAGAATGAGCAGTTCTTC. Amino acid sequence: CASSIDGQGKKNEQFF.

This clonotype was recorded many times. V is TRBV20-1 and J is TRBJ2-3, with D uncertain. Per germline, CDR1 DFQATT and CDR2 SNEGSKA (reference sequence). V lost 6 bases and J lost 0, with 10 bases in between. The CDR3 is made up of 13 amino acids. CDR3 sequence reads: CSASETSTDTQYF. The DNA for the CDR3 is TGCAGTGCAAGTGAGACTAGCACAGATACGCAGTATTTT.

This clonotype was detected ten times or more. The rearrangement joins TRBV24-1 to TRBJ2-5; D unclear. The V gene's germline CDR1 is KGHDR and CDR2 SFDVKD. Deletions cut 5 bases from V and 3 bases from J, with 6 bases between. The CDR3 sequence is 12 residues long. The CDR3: CATSAAEETQYF. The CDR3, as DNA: TGTGCCACCAGTGCGGCGGAAGAGACCCAGTACTTC.

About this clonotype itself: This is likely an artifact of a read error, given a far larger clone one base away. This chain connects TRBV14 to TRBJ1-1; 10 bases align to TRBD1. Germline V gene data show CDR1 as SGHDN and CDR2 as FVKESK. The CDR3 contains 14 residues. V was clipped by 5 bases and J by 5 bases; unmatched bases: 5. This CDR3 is CASSTGQGRTEAFF. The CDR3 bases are TGTGCCAGCAGCACGGGACAGGGGAGGACTGAAGCTTTCTTT.

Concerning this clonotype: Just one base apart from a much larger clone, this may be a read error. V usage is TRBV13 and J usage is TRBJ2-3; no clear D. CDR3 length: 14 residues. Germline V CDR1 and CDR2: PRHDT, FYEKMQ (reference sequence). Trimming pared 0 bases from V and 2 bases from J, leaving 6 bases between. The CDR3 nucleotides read TGTGCCAGCAGCTTAGGACGAGACACAGATACGCAGTATTTT. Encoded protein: CASSLGRDTDTQYF.

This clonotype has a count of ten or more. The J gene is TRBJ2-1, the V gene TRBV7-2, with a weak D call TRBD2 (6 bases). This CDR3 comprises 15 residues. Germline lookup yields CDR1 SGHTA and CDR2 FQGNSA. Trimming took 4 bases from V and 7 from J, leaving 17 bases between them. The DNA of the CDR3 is TGTGCCAGCAGCTCGTCGGGGGTAGTGTGGAATGAGCAGTTCTTC. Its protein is CASSSSGVVWNEQFF.

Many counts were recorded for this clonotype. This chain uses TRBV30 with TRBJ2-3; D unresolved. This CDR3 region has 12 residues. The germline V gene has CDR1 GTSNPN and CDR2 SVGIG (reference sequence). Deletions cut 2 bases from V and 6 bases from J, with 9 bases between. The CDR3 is CAWSRRTDTQYF. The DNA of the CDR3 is TGTGCCTGGAGTAGGCGGACGGATACGCAGTATTTT.